The rows below give T cell receptor beta chains drawn from one sample of a study of blood T cell repertoires in COVID-19. Produced via immunoSEQ multiplex PCR; TCRdb's table is partial and in-frame only. The table records approximately 38,000 clones, 80% to 90% of them present only once. The sample was peripheral blood. The receptors come from a human donor in a cohort sampled during active COVID-19. Both conserved end residues are part of each CDR3. Each record gives: CDR3 protein, CDR3 DNA, D gene, clone size, J gene, V gene. D genes are given only for firm matches. Only some rows state a clone size, as once, few, many or a class for expanded clones.

CASSLAGLTWTQYF,TGTGCCAGCAGCTTAGCCGGACTGACTTGGACCCAGTACTTC,-,-,TRBJ2-5,TRBV11-2
CASSHDLRGFEQYF,TGCGCCAGCAGCCACGACCTCAGGGGGTTCGAGCAGTACTTC,TRBD1,-,TRBJ2-7,TRBV4-1
CASSIVDGYTF,TGTGCCAGTAGTATCGTTGATGGCTACACCTTC,-,-,TRBJ1-2,TRBV19
CASSADRADTIYF,TGTGCCAGCAGCGCGGACAGGGCCGACACCATATATTTT,TRBD1,-,TRBJ1-3,TRBV9
CASGRVGSSGNTIYF,TGTGCCAGTGGCCGGGTGGGGAGTTCTGGAAACACCATATATTTT,-,-,TRBJ1-3,TRBV6-5
CASSRTSGRADTQYF,TGCGCCAGCAGCAGGACTAGCGGGAGGGCAGATACGCAGTATTTT,TRBD2,-,TRBJ2-3,TRBV5-1
CASSSGEGTQETQYF,TGCGCCAGCAGCTCGGGGGAGGGGACCCAAGAGACCCAGTACTTC,TRBD2,-,TRBJ2-5,TRBV5-1
CASSERVNTEAFF,TGTGCCAGCAGTGAAAGAGTGAACACTGAAGCTTTCTTT,-,-,TRBJ1-1,TRBV6-1
CASSEEGGRARDF,TGTGCCAGCAGTGAAGAAGGCGGGAGGGCCCGGGATTTT,TRBD2,-,TRBJ2-3,TRBV12-3/TRBV12-4
CASSLSGLASGELFF,TGTGCCAGCAGCCTATCGGGACTAGCGTCCGGGGAGCTGTTTTTT,TRBD2,-,TRBJ2-2,TRBV3-1/TRBV3-2
CASRYRGQSNQPQHF,TGTGCCAGCAGGTACAGGGGCCAGAGCAATCAGCCCCAGCATTTT,TRBD1,-,TRBJ1-5,TRBV6-5
CSVEVGAAHSYNEQFF,TGCAGCGTTGAAGTTGGAGCGGCGCACTCCTACAATGAGCAGTTCTTC,-,-,TRBJ2-1,TRBV29-1
CASSASVSETQYF,TGTGCCAGCAGCGCGAGCGTATCCGAGACCCAGTACTTC,-,-,TRBJ2-5,TRBV9
CASSHFDRGGYTF,TGTGCCAGCAGCCATTTTGACAGGGGTGGCTACACCTTC,TRBD1,-,TRBJ1-2,TRBV3-1/TRBV3-2
CASSIGQEGGTEAFF,TGTGCCAGTAGTATCGGCCAGGAGGGTGGGACTGAAGCTTTCTTT,-,-,TRBJ1-1,TRBV19
CASSLTWETPGELFF,TGTGCCAGCAGCTTAACCTGGGAGACTCCCGGGGAGCTGTTTTTT,-,few,TRBJ2-2,TRBV7-9